This TCR beta chain was recorded in a study of immune evolution from preneoplasia to lung adenocarcinoma. Data came from immunoSEQ multiplex PCR; TCRdb stores just in-frame clones and leaves some out. Counted here are roughly 35,000 clones, about 74% occurring once; the ten biggest clones make up about 5.7%. The CDR3 totals 17 residues. V shed 5 bases, J shed 6 bases, and the junction held 9 bases outside the gene matches. Germline V CDR1 and CDR2: MDHEN, SYDVKM. The J gene is TRBJ2-1, the V gene TRBV28, with TRBD2 identical over 14 bases. This sequence originates from a person aged 55 to 69 with lung adenocarcinoma. The specimen was FFPE invasive lung adenocarcinoma tissue. The CDR3 bases are TGTGCCAGCAGTCCCTTCGGGACTAGCGGGAGTATCAATGAGCAGTTCTTC. Translation: CASSPFGTSGSINEQFF.